This T cell receptor (beta chain) derives from a study of shared clonotypes between healthy human individuals. Study context: A couple of female and a few male donors aged 18 to 49 were enrolled.

Overall study findings and caveats: Memory subsets generally showed lower estimated richness than naive subsets.

Comment on this clone: No antigen is known for it.

Trimming took off 5 bases at V and 7 bases at J, with 17 bases between the two ends. Germline V gene data show CDR1 as MNHEY and CDR2 as SMNVEV (reference sequence). The CDR3 loop spans 15 amino acids. It was CD45RO-negative cells, positively selected for CCR7, that made up naive CD8 cells, with terminally differentiated effector memory CD45RA+ cells excluded. The material for each subset, its genomic DNA, was split evenly across several immunoSEQ plates. Each sorted subset replicate got 200 ng genomic DNA, around 29,000 genomes. This table comes from immunoSEQ multiplex PCR, and its TCRdb copy is limited to in-frame clones, with some not included. The sample consists of roughly 2,000,000 clones, approximately 92% of them appearing once.

The chain carries TRBV27 and TRBJ1-4; D perhaps matches TRBD1 (6 bases). The source material was naive CD8+ T cells from PBMCs. The sequence was collected from a man in his late teens or twenties in good health. Some clones in this sample may be carry-over from other donors' samples. CDR3 region: CASSPHRALGEKLFF. CDR3 bases: TGTGCCAGCAGTCCCCACAGGGCTCTAGGTGAAAAACTGTTTTTT.